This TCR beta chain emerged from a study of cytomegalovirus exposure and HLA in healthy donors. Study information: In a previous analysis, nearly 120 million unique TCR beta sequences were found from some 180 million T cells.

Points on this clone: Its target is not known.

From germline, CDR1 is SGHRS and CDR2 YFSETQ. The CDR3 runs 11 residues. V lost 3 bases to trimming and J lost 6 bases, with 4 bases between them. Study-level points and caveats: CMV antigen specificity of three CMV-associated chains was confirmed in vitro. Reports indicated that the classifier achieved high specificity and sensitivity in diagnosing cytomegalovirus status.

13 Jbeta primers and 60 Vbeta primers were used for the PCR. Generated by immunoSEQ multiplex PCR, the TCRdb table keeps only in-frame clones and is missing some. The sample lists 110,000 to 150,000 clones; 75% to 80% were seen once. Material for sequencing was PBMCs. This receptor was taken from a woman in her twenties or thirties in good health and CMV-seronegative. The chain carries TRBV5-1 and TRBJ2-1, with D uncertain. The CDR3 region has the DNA TGCGCCAGCAGCTCACTCAATGAGCAGTTCTTC. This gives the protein CASSSLNEQFF.